A single sample gave rise to the 8 T cell receptor beta chains below, sequenced in a study of cytomegalovirus exposure and HLA in healthy donors. The PCR employed 60 Vbeta primers together with 13 Jbeta primers. Using immunoSEQ multiplex PCR, the repertoire was profiled, and TCRdb retains in-frame clones only, with some absent. Altogether about 110,000 clones are present, approximately 86% being singletons, with the ten largest covering 1.5% to 2%. Input material: PBMCs. The receptors were sampled from a middle-aged man in good health and CMV-seronegative.

This chain links TRBV9 with TRBJ2-2, with 7 nucleotides matching TRBD1. This CDR3 is built from 17 residues. The junction had 11 bases not matched to a gene; V was cut back by 3 bases and J by 3 bases. Germline CDR1 SGDLS, CDR2 YYNGEE. Written as DNA, the CDR3 is TGTGCCAGCAGCGCGAGTCGAAGGGGGCTTCACACCGGGGAGCTGTTTTTT. It translates to CASSASRRGLHTGELFF.

This CDR3 reads CASTEEINQPQHF. CDR3 bases: TGTGCCAGTACCGAGGAGATCAATCAGCCCCAGCATTTT. The rearrangement links TRBV6-1 to TRBJ1-5; D remains unclear. This CDR3 comprises 13 residues. Deletions cut 9 bases from V and 3 bases from J, with 12 bases between. Germline V gene sequence: CDR1 MNHNS, CDR2 SASEGT.

V and J are TRBV29-1 and TRBJ1-1, with D tentatively TRBD1 (6 bases). The V gene lost 6 bases and the J gene lost 5 bases, with 10 bases spanning the gap. The germline V gene has CDR1 SQVTM and CDR2 ANQGSEA. The CDR3 covers 11 residues. This CDR3 is CSVGRGTEAFF. The DNA of the CDR3 is TGCAGCGTAGGGAGGGGGACTGAAGCTTTCTTT.

The table lists this clone with a count of one. The chain recombines TRBV7-9 with TRBJ1-6; no clear D. The germline CDR1 and CDR2 sequences are SEHNR and FQNEAQ (reference sequence). Between the trimmed V and J ends, which lost 1 base and 16 bases, there was a span of 8 bases. The CDR3 extends over 11 amino acids. The CDR3 protein is CASSLDSLLHF. CDR3 DNA sequence: TGTGCCAGCAGCTTAGACAGTCTACTCCACTTT.

This clone has just a few counts. The V call is TRBV5-6, the J call TRBJ2-5, with 8 bases lining up with TRBD2. The V and J ends lost 4 bases and 4 bases, in that order; junction bases with no gene match: 3. CDR3 length equals 13 residues. Germline loops: CDR1 SGHDT, CDR2 YYEEEE. CDR3 bases: TGTGCCAGCAGCCTCCGGGGGGGAGAGACCCAGTACTTC. It translates to CASSLRGGETQYF.

A single count supports this clone. V is TRBV5-1 and J is TRBJ1-4, with 7 nucleotides matching TRBD1. This CDR3 is 14 amino acids long. CDR1 and CDR2 (germline): SGHRS, YFSETQ. Trimming removed 5 bases from V and 10 bases from J; junction bases left unmatched: 11. DNA of the CDR3: TGCGCCAGCAGGCCTACAGGGGAGGAGGGAAAACTGTTTTTT. As protein: CASRPTGEEGKLFF.

The chain couples TRBV7-9 to TRBJ2-1, with 8 positions matching TRBD2. Per the germline V gene, CDR1 is SEHNR and CDR2 is FQNEAQ (reference sequence). The V and J ends lost 7 bases and 6 bases, in that order; junction bases with no gene match: 14. The CDR3 covers 16 residues. The CDR3 DNA reads as TGTGCCAGCATCCGCTCCCTGACTAGCGATGGCAATGAGCAGTTCTTC. Its protein product is CASIRSLTSDGNEQFF.

J is TRBJ1-5 and V is TRBV4-3; D is unresolved. CDR1 is LGHNA and CDR2 is YSLEER in the germline V gene. The length of the CDR3 is 17 residues. Trimming removed 6 bases at V and 1 base at J, with 19 bases between. The CDR3 reads CASSRGTETGSNQPQHF. DNA for the CDR3: TGCGCCAGCAGTCGAGGAACAGAGACGGGGAGCAATCAGCCCCAGCATTTT.